This is a list of T cell receptor beta chains from one sample in a study of T cell repertoires in cytomegalovirus infection. One entry per CDR3 protein results from TCRdb running MiXCR on the reads. This sample has about 920,000 distinct CDR3 sequences, with around 29% found just once. These receptors' antigens are unknown. Sequenced here: cultured CD8+ T cells from PBMCs, sampled from culture after CMV antigen stimulation. The source of these receptors is a human donor in good health (CMV status not recorded). Some clones in this sample may be carry-over from other donors' samples. CDR3s include the opening cysteine and the closing phenylalanine or tryptophan. The order of the fields is D gene, J gene, V gene, clone size, CDR3 DNA, CDR3 protein. D genes are given only for firm matches. Size is stated for part of the rows, as once, few or many counts, or as a class when the clone is expanded.

D: .
J: TRBJ1-1
V: TRBV6-1
size: few
DNA: TGTGCCAGCGGGGGCGACGGGGACACTGAAGCTTTCTTT
CDR3: CASGGDGDTEAFF

D: .
J: TRBJ1-1
V: TRBV7-6
size: .
DNA: TGTGCCAGCAGCTTAATGGCAGGTGAAGCTTTCTTT
CDR3: CASSLMAGEAFF

D: TRBD1
J: TRBJ2-1
V: TRBV6-2/TRBV6-3
size: .
DNA: TGTGCCAGCCGAACCCTTTTGAGGGGGACAGGGGGAGACAATGAGCAGTTCTTC
CDR3: CASRTLLRGTGGDNEQFF

D: .
J: TRBJ1-5
V: TRBV15
size: .
DNA: TGTGCCACCAGCAGAGATCGGGGTAGGGATCAGCCCCAGCATTTT
CDR3: CATSRDRGRDQPQHF

D: TRBD1
J: TRBJ1-1
V: TRBV5-5
size: few
DNA: TGTGCCAGCACCGGGGGGACAGGGAACATGAACACTGAAGCTTTCTTT
CDR3: CASTGGTGNMNTEAFF

D: .
J: TRBJ2-7
V: TRBV13
size: .
DNA: TGTGCCAGCAGCCCCACCTTTAGGACGTACGAGCAGTACTTC
CDR3: CASSPTFRTYEQYF

D: TRBD1
J: TRBJ2-5
V: TRBV12-3/TRBV12-4
size: .
DNA: TGTGCCAGCAGGCCCGGGACAGGTGAAGAGACCCAGTACTTC
CDR3: CASRPGTGEETQYF

D: .
J: TRBJ2-7
V: TRBV27
size: few
DNA: TGTGCCAGCAGTTTATCGAGGAGGGCCGTTACCGAGCAGTACTTC
CDR3: CASSLSRRAVTEQYF

D: .
J: TRBJ1-1
V: TRBV12-3/TRBV12-4
size: few
DNA: TGTGCCAGCAGTTTAGGGGGCGGTTGGGACACTGAAGCTTTCTTT
CDR3: CASSLGGGWDTEAFF

D: TRBD1
J: TRBJ1-2
V: TRBV27
size: many
DNA: TGTGCCAGCAGCTCCGGACAGGGAAACTATGGCTACACCTTC
CDR3: CASSSGQGNYGYTF